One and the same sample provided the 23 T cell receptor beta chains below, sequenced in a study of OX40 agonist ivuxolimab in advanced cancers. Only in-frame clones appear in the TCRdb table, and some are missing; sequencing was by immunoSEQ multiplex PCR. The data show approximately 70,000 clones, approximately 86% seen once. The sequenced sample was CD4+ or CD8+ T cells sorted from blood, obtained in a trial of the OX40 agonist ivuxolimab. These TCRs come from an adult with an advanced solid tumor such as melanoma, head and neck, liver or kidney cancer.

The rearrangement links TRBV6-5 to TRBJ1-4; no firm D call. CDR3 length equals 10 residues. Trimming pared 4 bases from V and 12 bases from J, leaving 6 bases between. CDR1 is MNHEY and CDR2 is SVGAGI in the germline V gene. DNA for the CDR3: TGTGCCAGCAGTTGCAGAGAACTGTTTTTT. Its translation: CASSCRELFF.

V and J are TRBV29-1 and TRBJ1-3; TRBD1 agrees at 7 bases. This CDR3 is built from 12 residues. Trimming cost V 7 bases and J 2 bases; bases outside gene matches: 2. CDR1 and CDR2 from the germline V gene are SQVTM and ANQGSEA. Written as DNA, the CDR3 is TGCAGCGCTGGGACAGCTGGAAACACCATATATTTT. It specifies CSAGTAGNTIYF.

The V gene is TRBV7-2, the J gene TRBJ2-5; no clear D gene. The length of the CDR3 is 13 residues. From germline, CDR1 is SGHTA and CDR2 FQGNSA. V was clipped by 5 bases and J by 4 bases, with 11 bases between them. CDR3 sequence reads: CASSLSTSETQYF. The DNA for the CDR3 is TGTGCCAGCAGCCTTTCGACCTCAGAGACCCAGTACTTC.

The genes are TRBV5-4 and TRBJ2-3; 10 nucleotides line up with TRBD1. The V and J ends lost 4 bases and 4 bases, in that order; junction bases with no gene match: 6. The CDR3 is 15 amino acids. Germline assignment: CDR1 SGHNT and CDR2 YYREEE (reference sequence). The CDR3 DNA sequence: TGTGCCAGCAGCGCCGGGACAGGGGTAGCAGATACGCAGTATTTT. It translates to CASSAGTGVADTQYF.

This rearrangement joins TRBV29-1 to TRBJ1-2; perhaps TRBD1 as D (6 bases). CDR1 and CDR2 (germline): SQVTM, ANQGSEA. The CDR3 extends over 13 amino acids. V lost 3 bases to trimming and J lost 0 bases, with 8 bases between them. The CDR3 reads CSVDGQPNYGYTF. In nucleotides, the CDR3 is TGCAGCGTTGATGGACAGCCTAACTATGGCTACACCTTC.

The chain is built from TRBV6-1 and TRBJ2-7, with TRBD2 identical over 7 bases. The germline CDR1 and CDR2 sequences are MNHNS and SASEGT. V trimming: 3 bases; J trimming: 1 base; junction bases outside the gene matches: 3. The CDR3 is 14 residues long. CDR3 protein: CASSDPGLSYEQYF. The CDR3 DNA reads TGTGCCAGCAGTGATCCGGGACTATCCTACGAGCAGTACTTC.

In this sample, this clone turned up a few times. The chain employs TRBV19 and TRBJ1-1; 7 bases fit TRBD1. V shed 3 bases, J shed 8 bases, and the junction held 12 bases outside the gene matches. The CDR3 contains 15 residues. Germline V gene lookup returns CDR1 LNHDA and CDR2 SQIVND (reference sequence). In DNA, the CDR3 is TGTGCCAGTAGTATCGGGGCGGGGACAGCAGAGGAAGCTTTCTTT. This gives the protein CASSIGAGTAEEAFF.

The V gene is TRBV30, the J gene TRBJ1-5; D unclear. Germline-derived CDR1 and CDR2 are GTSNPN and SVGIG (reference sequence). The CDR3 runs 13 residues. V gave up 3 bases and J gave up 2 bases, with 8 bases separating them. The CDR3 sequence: CAWSQWGNQPQHF. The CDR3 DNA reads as TGTGCCTGGAGCCAGTGGGGCAATCAGCCCCAGCATTTT.

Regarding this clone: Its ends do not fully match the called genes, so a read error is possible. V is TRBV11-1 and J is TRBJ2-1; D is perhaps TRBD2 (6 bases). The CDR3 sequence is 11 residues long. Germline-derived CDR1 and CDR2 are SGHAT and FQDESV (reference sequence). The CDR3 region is CASSVAVEQFF. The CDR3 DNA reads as TGTGCCAGCAGCGTAGCGGTTGAGCAGTTCTTC.

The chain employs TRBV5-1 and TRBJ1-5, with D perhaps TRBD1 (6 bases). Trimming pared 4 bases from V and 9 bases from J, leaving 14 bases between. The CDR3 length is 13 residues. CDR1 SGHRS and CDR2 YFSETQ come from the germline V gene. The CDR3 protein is CASSPTGLLPQHF. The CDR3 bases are TGCGCCAGCAGCCCGACAGGCCTTTTGCCCCAGCATTTT.

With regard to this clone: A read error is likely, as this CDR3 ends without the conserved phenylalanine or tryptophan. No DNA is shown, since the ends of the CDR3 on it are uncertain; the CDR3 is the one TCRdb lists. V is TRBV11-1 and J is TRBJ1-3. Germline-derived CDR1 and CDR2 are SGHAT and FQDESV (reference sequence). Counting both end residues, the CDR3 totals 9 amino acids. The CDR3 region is CASSSPKLR.

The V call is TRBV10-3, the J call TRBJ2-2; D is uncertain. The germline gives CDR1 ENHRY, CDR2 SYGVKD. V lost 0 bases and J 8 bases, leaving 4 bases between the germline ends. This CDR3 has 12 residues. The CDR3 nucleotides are TGTGCCATCAGTGAGTCGAGGGGGGAGCTGTTTTTT. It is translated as CAISESRGELFF.

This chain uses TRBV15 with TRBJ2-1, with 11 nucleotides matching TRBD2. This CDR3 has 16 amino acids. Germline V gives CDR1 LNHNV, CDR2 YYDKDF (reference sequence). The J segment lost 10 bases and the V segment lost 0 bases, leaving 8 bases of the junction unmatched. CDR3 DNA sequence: TGTGCCACCAGCAGAGATTTACTAGCGGGAGAGGGGGAGCAGTTCTTC. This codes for CATSRDLLAGEGEQFF. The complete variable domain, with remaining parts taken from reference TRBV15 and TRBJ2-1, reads DAMVIQNPRYQVTQFGKPVTLSCSQTLNHNVMYWYQQKSSQAPKLLFHYYDKDFNNEADTPDNFQSRRPNTSFCFLDIRSPGLGDTAMYLCATSRDLLAGEGEQFFGPGTRLTVL.

The CDR3 region is CAWSFQATNEKLFF. CDR3 nucleotides: TGTGCCTGGAGTTTTCAGGCAACTAATGAAAAACTGTTTTTT. This chain joins TRBV30 and TRBJ1-4; D remains ambiguous. The V end lost 2 bases, the J end lost 0 bases, and 7 bases lay between the germline ends. This CDR3 has 14 amino acids. In germline, CDR1 is GTSNPN, CDR2 SVGIG (reference sequence). Supplemented by reference TRBV30 and TRBJ1-4, the full variable domain reads SQTIHQWPATLVQPVGSPLSLECTVEGTSNPNLYWYRQAAGRGLQLLFYSVGIGQISSEVPQNLSASRPQDRQFILSSKKLLLSDSGFYLCAWSFQATNEKLFFGSGTQLSVL.

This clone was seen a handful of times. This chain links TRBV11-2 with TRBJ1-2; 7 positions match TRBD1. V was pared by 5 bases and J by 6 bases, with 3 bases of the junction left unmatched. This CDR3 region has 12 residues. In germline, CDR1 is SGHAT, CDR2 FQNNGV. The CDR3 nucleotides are TGTGCCAGCAGCCCAGGACAGGATGGCTACACCTTC. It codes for CASSPGQDGYTF.

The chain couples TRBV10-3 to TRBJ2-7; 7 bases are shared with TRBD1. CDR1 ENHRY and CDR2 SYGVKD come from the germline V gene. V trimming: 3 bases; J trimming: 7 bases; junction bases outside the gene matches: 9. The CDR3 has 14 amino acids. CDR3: CAISEGGGKEEQYF. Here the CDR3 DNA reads TGTGCCATCAGTGAAGGGGGCGGAAAGGAGGAGCAGTACTTC.

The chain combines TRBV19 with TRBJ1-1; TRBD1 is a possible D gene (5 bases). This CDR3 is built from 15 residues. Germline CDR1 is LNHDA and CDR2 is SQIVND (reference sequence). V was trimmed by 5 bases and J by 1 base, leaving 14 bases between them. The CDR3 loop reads CASSFGTTKNTEAFF. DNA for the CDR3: TGTGCCAGTAGTTTCGGGACCACTAAGAACACTGAAGCTTTCTTT.

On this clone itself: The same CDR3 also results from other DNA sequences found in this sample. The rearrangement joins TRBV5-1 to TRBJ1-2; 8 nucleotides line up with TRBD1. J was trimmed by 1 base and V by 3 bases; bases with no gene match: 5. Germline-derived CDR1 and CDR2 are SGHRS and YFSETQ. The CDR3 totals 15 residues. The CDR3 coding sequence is TGCGCCAGCAGCTCGAGACAGGGGAGTAACTATGGCTACACCTTC. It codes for CASSSRQGSNYGYTF.

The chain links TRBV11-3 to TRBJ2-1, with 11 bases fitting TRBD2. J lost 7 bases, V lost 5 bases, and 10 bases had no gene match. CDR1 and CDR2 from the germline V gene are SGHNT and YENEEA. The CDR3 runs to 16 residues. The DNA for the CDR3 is TGTGCCAGCAGCCCTCAAACTAGCGGGAGTGGGAATGAGCAGTTCTTC. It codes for CASSPQTSGSGNEQFF.

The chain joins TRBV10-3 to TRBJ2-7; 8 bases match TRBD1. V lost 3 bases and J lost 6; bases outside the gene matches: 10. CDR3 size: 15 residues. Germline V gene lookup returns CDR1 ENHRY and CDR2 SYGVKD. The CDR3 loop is CAISDPGQETSEQYF. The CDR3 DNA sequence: TGTGCCATCAGTGACCCGGGACAGGAAACAAGCGAGCAGTACTTC.

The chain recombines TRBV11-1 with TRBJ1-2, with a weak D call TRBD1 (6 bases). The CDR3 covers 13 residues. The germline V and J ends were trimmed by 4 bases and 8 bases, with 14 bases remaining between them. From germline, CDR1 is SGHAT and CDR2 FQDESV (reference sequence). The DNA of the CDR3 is TGTGCCAGCAGCTCCCCGGGACACTCAGGCTACACCTTC. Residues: CASSSPGHSGYTF.

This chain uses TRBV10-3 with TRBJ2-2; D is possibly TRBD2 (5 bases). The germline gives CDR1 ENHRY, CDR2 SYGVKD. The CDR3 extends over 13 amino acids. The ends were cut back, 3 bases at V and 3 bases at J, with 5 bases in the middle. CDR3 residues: CAISDGDTGELFF. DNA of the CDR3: TGTGCCATCAGTGACGGGGACACCGGGGAGCTGTTTTTT.

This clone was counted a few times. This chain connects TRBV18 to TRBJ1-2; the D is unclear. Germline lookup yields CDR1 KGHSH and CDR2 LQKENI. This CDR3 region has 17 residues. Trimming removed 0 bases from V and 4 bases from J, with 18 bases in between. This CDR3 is CASSPPSWATASYGYTF. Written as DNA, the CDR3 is TGTGCCAGCTCACCACCGTCCTGGGCCACTGCATCCTATGGCTACACCTTC.